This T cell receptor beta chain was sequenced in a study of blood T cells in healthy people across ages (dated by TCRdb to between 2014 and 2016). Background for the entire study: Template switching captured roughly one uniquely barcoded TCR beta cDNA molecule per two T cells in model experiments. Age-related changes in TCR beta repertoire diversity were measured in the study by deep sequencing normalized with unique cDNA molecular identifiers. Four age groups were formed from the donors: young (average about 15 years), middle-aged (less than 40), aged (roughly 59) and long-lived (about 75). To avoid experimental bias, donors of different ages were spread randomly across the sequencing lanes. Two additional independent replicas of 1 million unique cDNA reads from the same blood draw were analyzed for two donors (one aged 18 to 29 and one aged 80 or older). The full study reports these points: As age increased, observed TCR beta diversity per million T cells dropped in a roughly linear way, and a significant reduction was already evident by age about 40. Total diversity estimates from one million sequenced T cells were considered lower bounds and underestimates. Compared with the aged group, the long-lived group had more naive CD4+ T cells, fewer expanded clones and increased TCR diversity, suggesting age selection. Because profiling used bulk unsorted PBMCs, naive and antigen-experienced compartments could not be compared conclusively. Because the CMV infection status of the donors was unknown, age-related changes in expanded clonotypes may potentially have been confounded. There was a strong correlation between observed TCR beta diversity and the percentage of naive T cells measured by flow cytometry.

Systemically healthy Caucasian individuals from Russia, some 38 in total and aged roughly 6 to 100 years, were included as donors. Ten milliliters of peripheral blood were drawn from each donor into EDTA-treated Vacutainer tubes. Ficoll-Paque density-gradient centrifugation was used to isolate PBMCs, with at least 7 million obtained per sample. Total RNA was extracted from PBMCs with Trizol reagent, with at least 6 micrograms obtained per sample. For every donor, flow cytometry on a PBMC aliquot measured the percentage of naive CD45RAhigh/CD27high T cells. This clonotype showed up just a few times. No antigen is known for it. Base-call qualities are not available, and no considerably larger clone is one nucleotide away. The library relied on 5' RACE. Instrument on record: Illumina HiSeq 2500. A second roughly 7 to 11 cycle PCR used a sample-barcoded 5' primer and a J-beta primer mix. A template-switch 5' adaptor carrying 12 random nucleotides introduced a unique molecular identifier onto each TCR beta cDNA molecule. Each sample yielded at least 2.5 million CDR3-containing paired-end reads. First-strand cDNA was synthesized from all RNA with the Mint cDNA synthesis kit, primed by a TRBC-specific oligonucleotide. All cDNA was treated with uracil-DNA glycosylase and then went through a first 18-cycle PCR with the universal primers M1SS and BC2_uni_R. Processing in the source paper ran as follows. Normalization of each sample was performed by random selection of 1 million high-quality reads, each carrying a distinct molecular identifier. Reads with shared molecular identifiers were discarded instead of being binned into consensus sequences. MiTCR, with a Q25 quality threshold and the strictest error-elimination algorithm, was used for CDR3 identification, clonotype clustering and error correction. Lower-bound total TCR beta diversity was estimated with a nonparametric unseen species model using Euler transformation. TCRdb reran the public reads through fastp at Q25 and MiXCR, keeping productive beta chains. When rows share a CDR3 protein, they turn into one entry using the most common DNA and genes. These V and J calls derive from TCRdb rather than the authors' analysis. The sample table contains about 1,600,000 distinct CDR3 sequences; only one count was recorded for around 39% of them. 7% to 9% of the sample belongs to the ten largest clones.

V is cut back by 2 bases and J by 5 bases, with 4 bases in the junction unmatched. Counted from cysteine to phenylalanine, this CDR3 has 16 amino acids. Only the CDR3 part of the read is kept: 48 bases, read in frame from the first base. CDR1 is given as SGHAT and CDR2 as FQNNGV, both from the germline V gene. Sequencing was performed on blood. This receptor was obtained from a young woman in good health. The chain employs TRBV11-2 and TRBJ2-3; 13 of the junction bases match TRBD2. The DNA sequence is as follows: TGTGCCAGCAGCTTAAGTACTAGCGGGGGGGAAGATACGCAGTATTTT. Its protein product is CASSLSTSGGEDTQYF.